Each of the 9 T cell receptor beta chains below was sequenced from the same sample in a study of blood T cells in healthy people across ages. For the second PCR, which ran for about 7 to 11 cycles, a sample-barcoded 5' primer and a J-beta primer mix were used. TCRdb reprocessed the 5' RACE reads with MiXCR, giving one entry per CDR3 protein. The table lists hundreds of thousands of distinct CDR3 sequences, 32% of them singletons, with 15% in the top ten. Sequencing used blood. The receptors derive from a woman older than 75 in good health.

A few counts support this clonotype. The gene calls are TRBV20-1 and TRBJ1-5; D is possibly TRBD1 (6 bases). The CDR3 contains 16 residues. Germline V gene sequence: CDR1 DFQATT, CDR2 SNEGSKA (reference sequence). V was clipped by 4 bases and J by 3 bases, with 19 bases between them. The CDR3 DNA reads as TGCAGTGCTATTTTGAGGGGGGATATAGTCAATCAGCCCCAGCATTTT. Protein product: CSAILRGDIVNQPQHF.

V and J are TRBV20-1 and TRBJ1-5, with 9 bases that match TRBD1. V lost 5 bases and J lost 3; bases outside the gene matches: 11. The CDR3 loop spans 16 amino acids. CDR1 is DFQATT, CDR2 SNEGSKA, per germline (reference sequence). CDR3: CSAGGPRDRDNQPQHF. The DNA for the CDR3 is TGCAGTGCTGGGGGGCCCCGGGACAGGGACAATCAGCCCCAGCATTTT.

This clonotype was found many times. The genes are TRBV20-1 and TRBJ1-2; D perhaps matches TRBD1 (5 bases). The CDR3 extends over 14 amino acids. The germline V and J ends were trimmed by 0 bases and 6 bases, with 14 bases remaining between them. Germline V gene sequence: CDR1 DFQATT, CDR2 SNEGSKA (reference sequence). The CDR3 protein is CSARDHSTVHGYTF. DNA of the CDR3: TGCAGTGCTAGAGACCATTCGACAGTTCATGGCTACACCTTC.

This clonotype was observed many times. This chain links TRBV20-1 with TRBJ1-6; D is unclear. This CDR3 is 15 amino acids long. CDR1 and CDR2 (germline): DFQATT, SNEGSKA (reference sequence). V was trimmed by 5 bases and J by 10 bases, leaving 21 bases between them. The CDR3 DNA is TGCAGTGCTTCCTCCTCAGGTAGTGGTGGCTCACCCCTCCACTTT. Translation: CSASSSGSGGSPLHF.

In this sample, this clonotype turned up many times. V and J are TRBV20-1 and TRBJ1-2; D is ambiguous. CDR1 is DFQATT, CDR2 SNEGSKA, per germline (reference sequence). V shed 0 bases and J shed 4 bases, with 12 bases lying between them. CDR3 length: 14 residues. CDR3 sequence: CSARDPQAGYGYTF. The DNA for the CDR3 is TGCAGTGCTAGAGATCCCCAGGCGGGCTATGGCTACACCTTC.

This clonotype was seen a single time. Mismatch with germline at one junction end may stem from a read error. The chain has TRBV9 and TRBJ2-1, with D tentatively TRBD2 (6 bases). The CDR3 totals 18 residues. The V gene's germline CDR1 is SGDLS and CDR2 YYNGEE. For the CDR3, the DNA is TGCGCCAGCAGCGTAATACCCGCGGGGCCAGGCTCCTACAATGAGCAGTTCTTC. Amino acids: CASSVIPAGPGSYNEQFF.

This clonotype has ten or more counts. This chain uses TRBV9 with TRBJ2-1; 11 positions match TRBD2. The CDR3 consists of 13 residues. Germline V lookup: CDR1 SGDLS, CDR2 YYNGEE. V shed 4 bases, J shed 8 bases, and the junction held 2 bases outside the gene matches. CDR3 sequence (DNA): TGTGCCAGCAGCACTAGCGGGGGAGATGAGCAGTTCTTC. It codes for CASSTSGGDEQFF.

This clonotype was counted at least ten times. V and J are TRBV20-1 and TRBJ1-6, with 8 bases aligning to TRBD1. Germline CDR1 DFQATT, CDR2 SNEGSKA (reference sequence). V was clipped by 1 base and J by 6 bases; unmatched bases: 2. There are 14 residues in the CDR3. Here the CDR3 DNA reads TGCAGTGCTAGAGCGACAGGGGTTAATTCACCCCTCCACTTT. Protein sequence: CSARATGVNSPLHF.

At least ten counts were recorded for this clonotype. The chain couples TRBV3-1 to TRBJ2-3; D could derive from TRBD1 or TRBD2 (5 bases each). The CDR3 is 15 residues long. Germline V gene data show CDR1 as LGHDT and CDR2 as YNNKEL (reference sequence). V lost 4 bases and J 0 bases, leaving 11 bases between the germline ends. The CDR3 DNA sequence: TGTGCCAGCAGCCGGGGACCTTCTAGCACAGATACGCAGTATTTT. Its protein is CASSRGPSSTDTQYF.